Presented here are 17 T cell receptor beta chains from one specimen sequenced in a study of shared clonotypes between healthy human individuals. Libraries were prepared by immunoSEQ multiplex PCR; TCRdb keeps only in-frame clonotypes and omits some of them. Of some 1.4 million clones detected, around 95% appear once; the ten largest clones hold over 1%. What was sequenced was naive CD4+ T cells sorted from blood. Specified subset: CD45RA+ positively selected. The receptors derive from a man aged 25 to 40 in good health.

The rearrangement joins TRBV28 to TRBJ1-5; a possible D gene is TRBD1 (5 bases). This CDR3 comprises 17 residues. With 3 bases removed from V and 4 bases from J, the gap between germline ends came to 19 bases. Germline-derived CDR1 and CDR2 are MDHEN and SYDVKM. This CDR3 is CASSFRPGQGRNQPQHF. CDR3 in DNA: TGTGCCAGCAGTTTTAGGCCTGGGCAGGGACGGAATCAGCCCCAGCATTTT.

V is TRBV18 and J is TRBJ1-4; 7 bases line up with TRBD1. The ends lost 1 base at V and 7 bases at J; junction bases unmatched: 3. The CDR3 sequence is 14 residues long. Germline-derived CDR1 and CDR2 are KGHSH and LQKENI. The CDR3 region has the DNA TGTGCCAGCTCACCACAGGGGGCGCTTGAAAAACTGTTTTTT. It codes for CASSPQGALEKLFF.

The chain employs TRBV7-2 and TRBJ1-5; D call uncertain. The CDR3 runs 15 residues. V gave up 3 bases and J gave up 6 bases, with 15 bases separating them. Germline V gene data show CDR1 as SGHTA and CDR2 as FQGNSA. The CDR3 DNA follows: TGTGCCAGCAGCTTTCAAAGTGGAGGTGGTCAGCCCCAGCATTTT. Amino acid sequence: CASSFQSGGGQPQHF.

J is TRBJ2-2 and V is TRBV19; D might be TRBD1 or TRBD2, each matching 5 bases. The CDR3 contains 14 residues. Germline CDR1 reads LNHDA; CDR2 reads SQIVND (reference sequence). V shed 7 bases and J shed 5 bases, with 14 bases lying between them. The CDR3 region has the DNA TGTGCCAGTATGGGACGGGTTTGGACCGGGGAGCTGTTTTTT. Translating gives CASMGRVWTGELFF. Filled out from reference TRBV19 and TRBJ2-2, the complete variable domain reads DGGITQSPKYLFRKEGQNVTLSCEQNLNHDAMYWYRQDPGQGLRLIYYSQIVNDFQKGDIAEGYSVSREKKESFPLTVTSAQKNPTAFYLCASMGRVWTGELFFGEGSRLTVL.

The chain couples TRBV2 to TRBJ1-1; 9 positions match TRBD1. CDR1 is SNHLY and CDR2 is FYNNEI in the germline V gene. With 7 bases clipped from V and 1 base from J, the junction kept 4 bases outside the gene matches. This CDR3 spans 14 amino acids. CDR3 sequence reads: CASNRQGGNTEAFF. CDR3 bases: TGTGCCAGCAACAGACAGGGGGGGAACACTGAAGCTTTCTTT.

The rearrangement links TRBV4-1 to TRBJ2-3, with 9 bases that match TRBD1. V was pared by 5 bases and J by 3 bases, with 12 bases of the junction left unmatched. CDR3 length equals 17 residues. The V gene's germline CDR1 is MGHRA and CDR2 YSYEKL. The CDR3 DNA follows: TGCGCCAGCAGCTCCAAAGTCGGGACAGGGTCGACAGATACGCAGTATTTT. Amino acids: CASSSKVGTGSTDTQYF.

The J gene is TRBJ2-2, the V gene TRBV5-1; 9 positions agree with TRBD1. Germline V gives CDR1 SGHRS, CDR2 YFSETQ. Trimming cost V 4 bases and J 6 bases; bases outside gene matches: 10. The CDR3 spans 16 residues. CDR3 protein: CASSPPGTGFAGELFF. In nucleotides, the CDR3 is TGCGCCAGCAGCCCGCCCGGGACAGGGTTCGCCGGGGAGCTGTTTTTT.

This chain links TRBV11-2 with TRBJ1-2, with a possible D match to TRBD1 (5 bases). This CDR3 has 13 amino acids. V lost 5 bases and J 7 bases, leaving 14 bases between the germline ends. The germline V gene encodes CDR1 SGHAT and CDR2 FQNNGV. For the CDR3, the DNA is TGTGCCAGCAGCCCAGACCCAGGGCCTGGCTACACCTTC. It codes for CASSPDPGPGYTF.

The rearrangement uses TRBV18 and TRBJ1-5; D is undetermined. The V gene lost 2 bases and the J gene lost 5 bases, with 16 bases spanning the gap. The CDR3 totals 16 residues. The germline CDR1 and CDR2 sequences are KGHSH and LQKENI. CDR3 sequence reads: CASSPSRPKSDQPQHF. The CDR3 nucleotides are TGTGCCAGCTCACCATCCAGGCCGAAGTCGGATCAGCCCCAGCATTTT. The full variable domain, with the rest looked up from reference TRBV18 and TRBJ1-5, is NAGVMQNPRHLVRRRGQEARLRCSPMKGHSHVYWYRQLPEEGLKFMVYLQKENIIDESGMPKERFSAEFPKEGPSILRIQQVVRGDSAAYFCASSPSRPKSDQPQHFGDGTRLSIL.

The chain employs TRBV10-1 and TRBJ2-5; tentatively, D is TRBD1 (5 bases). CDR3 size: 14 residues. V was cut by 1 base and J by 1 base, with 7 bases left in between. CDR1 is WNHNN and CDR2 is SYGVQD in the germline V gene (reference sequence). The CDR3 DNA sequence: TGCGCCAGCAGTGAGTACAGGTCCCAAGAGACCCAGTACTTC. Amino acid sequence: CASSEYRSQETQYF.

This clone showed up just once. Other DNA sequences in this sample translate to the same CDR3. The chain joins TRBV7-8 to TRBJ2-7; 7 nucleotides match TRBD1. V shed 3 bases, J shed 2 bases, and the junction held 4 bases outside the gene matches. Germline values: CDR1 SGHVS, CDR2 FQNEAQ. This CDR3 comprises 14 residues. CDR3 sequence: CASSFRDRAYEQYF. The CDR3 DNA reads as TGTGCCAGCAGCTTTAGGGACAGAGCCTACGAGCAGTACTTC.

Of note for this clone: The same CDR3 also results from other DNA sequences found in this sample. This chain joins TRBV7-2 and TRBJ2-1; D is uncertain. CDR1 and CDR2 (germline): SGHTA, FQGNSA. Between the trimmed V and J ends, which lost 5 bases and 6 bases, there was a span of 8 bases. This CDR3 is 12 amino acids long. The CDR3 loop reads CASSRVGNEQFF. The DNA of the CDR3 is TGTGCCAGCAGCCGAGTGGGCAATGAGCAGTTCTTC.

V usage is TRBV5-4 and J usage is TRBJ2-3; D is possibly TRBD2 (6 bases). CDR3 size: 15 residues. The germline CDR1 and CDR2 sequences are SGHNT and YYREEE (reference sequence). V lost 4 bases, J lost 0 bases, and 12 bases lay in between. For the CDR3, the DNA is TGTGCCAGCAGCGTCCGGGACTTAAGCACAGATACGCAGTATTTT. Encoded protein: CASSVRDLSTDTQYF.

The chain joins TRBV5-6 to TRBJ2-5, with 8 bases that match TRBD2. Trimming cost V 0 bases and J 1 base; bases outside gene matches: 5. CDR1 SGHDT and CDR2 YYEEEE come from the germline V gene. The CDR3 extends over 16 amino acids. CDR3 bases: TGTGCCAGCAGCTTGGGAATCGGACTAGCCCAAGAGACCCAGTACTTC. Translation gives CASSLGIGLAQETQYF.

The chain is built from TRBV28 and TRBJ1-4; D remains unclear. The CDR3 length is 16 residues. From germline, CDR1 is MDHEN and CDR2 SYDVKM. V shed 5 bases and J shed 0 bases, with 13 bases lying between them. CDR3 protein: CASSRLLTATNEKLFF. CDR3 DNA: TGTGCCAGCAGTCGCCTCCTTACAGCAACTAATGAAAAACTGTTTTTT.

V and J are TRBV9 and TRBJ2-7; unclear D gene. This CDR3 has 14 amino acids. Germline loops: CDR1 SGDLS, CDR2 YYNGEE. Between the trimmed V and J ends, which lost 4 bases and 1 base, there was a span of 12 bases. The DNA of the CDR3 is TGTGCCAGCAGCCCGGTAGTCCCTTCCTACGAGCAGTACTTC. This sequence encodes CASSPVVPSYEQYF.

This chain connects TRBV2 to TRBJ2-2; a possible D gene is TRBD2 (7 bases). The germline CDR1 and CDR2 sequences are SNHLY and FYNNEI. The V gene lost 2 bases and the J gene lost 1 base, with 11 bases spanning the gap. This CDR3 comprises 16 residues. The CDR3 reads CASSERGGVNTGELFF. The CDR3 DNA sequence: TGTGCCAGCAGTGAACGAGGGGGGGTGAACACCGGGGAGCTGTTTTTT.